Presented here are 25 T cell receptor beta chains from one specimen sequenced in a study of blood T cell repertoires in COVID-19. Assay used: immunoSEQ multiplex PCR; TCRdb lists only in-frame clones, some missing. The sample consists of fewer than 500,000 clones, around 87% of them appearing once. Sequenced: PBMCs or T cells enriched from blood (not recorded which). These receptors were obtained from a woman in her 30s with acute COVID-19.

The V call is TRBV24-1, the J call TRBJ2-7; 7 positions match TRBD1. After removal of 2 bases from V and 1 base from J, the junction contained 4 bases not matched to a gene. Germline CDR1 reads KGHDR; CDR2 reads SFDVKD. The CDR3 length is 15 residues. The CDR3 here is CATSDSTGESYEQYF. DNA for the CDR3: TGTGCCACCAGTGATTCTACAGGGGAGTCCTACGAGCAGTACTTC.

The V gene is TRBV4-3, the J gene TRBJ1-1, with a tentative D call TRBD1 (5 bases). CDR3 length equals 16 residues. The V gene lost 0 bases and the J gene lost 1 base, with 12 bases spanning the gap. Germline-derived CDR1 and CDR2 are LGHNA and YSLEER. CDR3 nucleotide sequence: TGCGCCAGCAGCCAAGAGCCCACCGACAGGAACACTGAAGCTTTCTTT. Residues: CASSQEPTDRNTEAFF.

This chain joins TRBV7-3 and TRBJ2-1; D unresolved. CDR3 length equals 13 residues. The germline gives CDR1 SGHTA, CDR2 FQGTGA. Trimming took 3 bases from V and 7 from J, leaving 10 bases between them. The CDR3 region has the DNA TGTGCCAGCAGCTTGGGCAGGATGAATGAGCAGTTCTTC. It translates to CASSLGRMNEQFF.

The V gene is TRBV7-9, the J gene TRBJ2-5, with 12 bases that match TRBD2. The CDR3 loop spans 21 amino acids. Germline lookup yields CDR1 SEHNR and CDR2 FQNEAQ (reference sequence). Germline trimming cut 5 bases from V and 0 bases from J; bases unmatched to any gene: 19. The CDR3 DNA is TGTGCCAGCAGCACACTTCCGGGACAGGGTCGGACTAGCGGGGACCAAGAGACCCAGTACTTC. Residues: CASSTLPGQGRTSGDQETQYF.

In DNA form, the CDR3 reads TGTGCCAGCAGCCGGACACAGAACACTGAAGCTTTCTTT. It is translated as CASSRTQNTEAFF. V and J are TRBV3-1 (or the pseudogene TRBV3-2) and TRBJ1-1; D might be TRBD1 (5 bases). The V gene's germline CDR1 is LGHDT and CDR2 YNNKEL (reference sequence). Trimming cost V 4 bases and J 1 base, with 7 bases left between them. CDR3 length: 13 amino acids.

Comments on this clone: The sample holds other DNA sequences that translate to the same CDR3. This chain links TRBV4-1 with TRBJ2-7, with D possibly being TRBD1 (5 bases). Germline V gene sequence: CDR1 MGHRA, CDR2 YSYEKL. This CDR3 is built from 14 residues. The V end was cut by 1 base, the J end by 2 bases, with 9 bases between. The CDR3 region has the DNA TGCGCCAGCAGCCAAGCAGGGTCCCCCTACGAGCAGTACTTC. It encodes CASSQAGSPYEQYF.

This chain connects TRBV4-1 to TRBJ1-5; D remains ambiguous. From germline, CDR1 is MGHRA and CDR2 YSYEKL. This CDR3 contains 16 residues. V was clipped by 1 base and J by 2 bases, with 12 bases between them. The CDR3 DNA follows: TGCGCCAGCAGCCAAGGACCCATCGGGGGCAATCAGCCCCAGCATTTT. This codes for CASSQGPIGGNQPQHF.

The V call is TRBV18, the J call TRBJ1-1; D not resolved. In germline, CDR1 is KGHSH, CDR2 LQKENI. The CDR3 contains 16 residues. V was pared by 2 bases and J by 4 bases, with 17 bases between. CDR3: CASSPFVASGSTEAFF. The CDR3 DNA reads TGTGCCAGCTCACCATTTGTGGCCTCTGGGAGCACTGAAGCTTTCTTT.

The chain carries TRBV20-1 and TRBJ2-7; no clear D gene. CDR3 length equals 10 residues. Per the germline V gene, CDR1 is DFQATT and CDR2 is SNEGSKA (reference sequence). V was trimmed by 5 bases and J by 7 bases, leaving 9 bases between them. The CDR3 reads CSALLREQYF. Here the CDR3 DNA reads TGCAGTGCTCTTTTGAGGGAGCAGTACTTC.

V is TRBV4-1 and J is TRBJ1-3; D is ambiguous. Trimming took off 2 bases at V and 0 bases at J, with 8 bases between the two ends. Germline V CDR1 and CDR2: MGHRA, YSYEKL. This CDR3 is built from 15 residues. In DNA form, the CDR3 reads TGCGCCAGCAGCCAAAGGAGTCTCTCTGGAAACACCATATATTTT. Translating gives CASSQRSLSGNTIYF.

The rearrangement uses TRBV2 and TRBJ2-1; 8 bases fit TRBD2. In germline, CDR1 is SNHLY, CDR2 FYNNEI. This CDR3 has 16 amino acids. V trimming: 2 bases; J trimming: 8 bases; junction bases outside the gene matches: 11. The CDR3 DNA is TGTGCCAGCAGTGAATCGGCGGGGGGAATTCTCGATGAGCAGTTCTTC. This codes for CASSESAGGILDEQFF. Supplemented by reference TRBV2 and TRBJ2-1, the full variable domain reads EPEVTQTPSHQVTQMGQEVILRCVPISNHLYFYWYRQILGQKVEFLVSFYNNEISEKSEIFDDQFSVERPDGSNFTLKIRSTKLEDSAMYFCASSESAGGILDEQFFGPGTRLTVL.

The chain employs TRBV7-9 and TRBJ2-7; D is unresolved. The CDR3 is made up of 14 amino acids. Trimming removed 4 bases at V and 5 bases at J, with 15 bases between. Germline-derived CDR1 and CDR2 are SEHNR and FQNEAQ (reference sequence). The CDR3 is CASSSPGGPHEQYF. The CDR3 DNA reads TGTGCCAGCAGCTCCCCAGGTGGCCCCCACGAGCAGTACTTC.

The chain links TRBV5-1 to TRBJ1-2; 9 bases fit TRBD1. The V gene's germline CDR1 is SGHRS and CDR2 YFSETQ. This CDR3 is built from 17 residues. Germline trimming cut 1 base from V and 0 bases from J; bases unmatched to any gene: 7. The CDR3 sequence is CASSLHGQGNSNYGYTF. The CDR3 coding sequence is TGCGCCAGCAGCTTGCATGGACAGGGGAATTCTAACTATGGCTACACCTTC.

This sequence joins TRBV19 and TRBJ1-1; TRBD1 agrees at 7 bases. Per the germline V gene, CDR1 is LNHDA and CDR2 is SQIVND (reference sequence). This CDR3 contains 15 residues. J gave up 0 bases and V 4 bases, and 5 bases lay outside the gene matches. The CDR3 protein is CASSKMGQMNTEAFF. Written as DNA, the CDR3 is TGTGCCAGTAGTAAAATGGGACAGATGAACACTGAAGCTTTCTTT. The full variable domain, completed using reference TRBV19 and TRBJ1-1, is DGGITQSPKYLFRKEGQNVTLSCEQNLNHDAMYWYRQDPGQGLRLIYYSQIVNDFQKGDIAEGYSVSREKKESFPLTVTSAQKNPTAFYLCASSKMGQMNTEAFFGQGTRLTVV.

The chain couples TRBV5-1 to TRBJ2-5; 8 nucleotides line up with TRBD1. After removal of 6 bases from V and 5 bases from J, the junction contained 12 bases not matched to a gene. The CDR3 spans 15 residues. Germline lookup yields CDR1 SGHRS and CDR2 YFSETQ. The CDR3 DNA is TGCGCCAGCACCCTCGCGACAGGGGCTTTTGAGACCCAGTACTTC. It encodes CASTLATGAFETQYF.

The CDR3 sequence: CASSLRVDQPQHF. CDR3 nucleotides: TGTGCCAGCAGTTTACGGGTAGACCAGCCCCAGCATTTT. This chain uses TRBV27 with TRBJ1-5, with D unclear. V gave up 2 bases and J gave up 7 bases, with 9 bases separating them. CDR1 and CDR2 from the germline V gene are MNHEY and SMNVEV (reference sequence). CDR3 length equals 13 residues.

This chain links TRBV5-4 with TRBJ1-6; 7 positions agree with TRBD1. CDR1 is SGHNT and CDR2 is YYREEE in the germline V gene (reference sequence). Trimming at V came to 4 bases and at J to 7 bases, leaving 5 bases not matched to a gene. The CDR3 totals 14 residues. The CDR3 protein is CASSRGTVNSPLHF. DNA for the CDR3: TGTGCCAGCAGCAGAGGGACAGTAAATTCACCCCTCCACTTT.

The V gene is TRBV9, the J gene TRBJ1-6; TRBD1 agrees at 10 bases. Losses at the gene ends were 0 bases for V and 5 bases for J; bases not matched to a gene: 2. This CDR3 is 16 amino acids long. Germline loops: CDR1 SGDLS, CDR2 YYNGEE. The CDR3 DNA sequence: TGTGCCAGCAGCGTAGGAGGGACAGGGGATAATTCACCCCTCCACTTT. Translation gives CASSVGGTGDNSPLHF.

The chain is built from TRBV7-9 and TRBJ2-6; TRBD2 might be the D (5 bases). Germline V lookup: CDR1 SEHNR, CDR2 FQNEAQ (reference sequence). Between the trimmed V and J ends, which lost 5 bases and 0 bases, there was a span of 14 bases. The CDR3 is 17 residues long. CDR3 nucleotide sequence: TGTGCCAGCAGCCGGAGTTCGGGGAACTCTGGGGCCAACGTCCTGACTTTC. Translation: CASSRSSGNSGANVLTF. Looking up the rest from reference TRBV7-9 and TRBJ2-6 gives the full variable domain: DTGVSQNPRHKITKRGQNVTFRCDPISEHNRLYWYRQTLGQGPEFLTYFQNEAQLEKSRLLSDRFSAERPKGSFSTLEIQRTEQGDSAMYLCASSRSSGNSGANVLTFGAGSRLTVL.

The V call is TRBV9, the J call TRBJ1-3; a possible D gene is TRBD1 (6 bases). The CDR3 spans 14 residues. V was clipped by 3 bases and J by 4 bases, with 11 bases between them. CDR1 SGDLS and CDR2 YYNGEE come from the germline V gene. The CDR3 sequence is CASSATGYGNTIYF. DNA of the CDR3: TGTGCCAGCAGCGCCACAGGGTACGGAAACACCATATATTTT.

The chain recombines TRBV29-1 with TRBJ1-3, with 8 bases lining up with TRBD1. V gave up 7 bases and J gave up 0 bases; unmatched junction bases: 5. This CDR3 spans 14 amino acids. The germline V gene has CDR1 SQVTM and CDR2 ANQGSEA. CDR3 region: CSARQGNSGNTIYF. CDR3 in DNA: TGCAGCGCTAGACAGGGGAACTCTGGAAACACCATATATTTT.

This chain connects TRBV7-9 to TRBJ1-1; 8 bases agree with TRBD1. The CDR3 has 16 amino acids. With 5 bases clipped from V and 0 bases from J, the junction kept 8 bases outside the gene matches. Germline loops: CDR1 SEHNR, CDR2 FQNEAQ (reference sequence). In nucleotides, the CDR3 is TGTGCCAGCAGCCTGGACAGGGCTCACATGAACACTGAAGCTTTCTTT. As protein: CASSLDRAHMNTEAFF. The full variable domain, in which reference TRBV7-9 and TRBJ1-1 provide the parts outside the CDR3, is DTGVSQNPRHKITKRGQNVTFRCDPISEHNRLYWYRQTLGQGPEFLTYFQNEAQLEKSRLLSDRFSAERPKGSFSTLEIQRTEQGDSAMYLCASSLDRAHMNTEAFFGQGTRLTVV.

The chain couples TRBV7-9 to TRBJ1-2, with 10 positions matching TRBD1. The CDR3 is 14 residues long. Germline CDR1 and CDR2: SEHNR and FQNEAQ (reference sequence). Germline trimming cut 6 bases from V and 5 bases from J; bases unmatched to any gene: 6. CDR3 in DNA: TGTGCCAGCAGAACCGGGACAGGGGCGTATGGCTACACCTTC. Its protein product is CASRTGTGAYGYTF.

For this clone: This sample includes further DNA sequences coding for the same CDR3. V and J are TRBV18 and TRBJ2-7; TRBD1 agrees at 10 bases. J gave up 1 base and V 6 bases, and 3 bases lay outside the gene matches. CDR1 KGHSH and CDR2 LQKENI come from the germline V gene. This CDR3 is built from 14 residues. The CDR3 DNA is TGTGCCAGCTCTCCGGGACAGGGGTCCTACGAGCAGTACTTC. Translation gives CASSPGQGSYEQYF.

V gene TRBV19 combines with J gene TRBJ2-6, with TRBD1 as a possible D gene (5 bases). The CDR3 is 17 amino acids. Trimming cost V 6 bases and J 4 bases, with 19 bases left between them. The germline V gene has CDR1 LNHDA and CDR2 SQIVND (reference sequence). CDR3 protein: CASSPRGRWRGANVLTF. The CDR3 nucleotides read TGTGCCAGTAGCCCAAGGGGAAGGTGGCGAGGGGCCAACGTCCTGACTTTC.